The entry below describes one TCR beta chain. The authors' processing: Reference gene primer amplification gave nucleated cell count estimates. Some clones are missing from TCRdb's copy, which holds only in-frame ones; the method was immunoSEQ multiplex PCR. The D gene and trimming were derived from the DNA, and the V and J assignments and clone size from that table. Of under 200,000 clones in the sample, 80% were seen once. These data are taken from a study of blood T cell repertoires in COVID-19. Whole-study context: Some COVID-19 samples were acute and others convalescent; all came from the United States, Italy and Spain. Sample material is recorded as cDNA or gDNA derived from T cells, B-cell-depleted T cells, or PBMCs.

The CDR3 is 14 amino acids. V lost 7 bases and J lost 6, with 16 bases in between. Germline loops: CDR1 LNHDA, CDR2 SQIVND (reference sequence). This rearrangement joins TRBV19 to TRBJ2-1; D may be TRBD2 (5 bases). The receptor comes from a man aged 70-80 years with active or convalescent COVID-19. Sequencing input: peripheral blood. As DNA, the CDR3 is TGTGCCAGTACCCCGGACTTAGCCGGCAATGAGCAGTTCTTC. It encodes CASTPDLAGNEQFF.